The 22 T cell receptor delta chains below all came from one sample that was sequenced in a study of gamma-delta T cells after stem cell transplantation. TCRdb reanalysed the RT-PCR reads with CATT. This sample has fewer than 12,000 delta-chain clones, with around 1.4% found just once. Sequencing was carried out using gamma-delta T cells. These receptor sequences come from a human donor. It is not recorded whose cells these are; they may come from a transplant donor.

This clone was recorded a few times. A far larger clone is one base from this, pointing to a likely read error. The sample holds other DNA sequences that translate to the same CDR3. This chain connects TRDV2 to TRDJ1, with D possibly matching TRDD3 (6 bases). CDR1 and CDR2 from the germline V gene are GEAIGNYY and EKD. The CDR3 sequence is 16 residues long. The CDR3 here is CACDTVGGPYTDKLIF. In nucleotides, the CDR3 is TGCGCCTGTGACACCGTCGGGGGACCTTACACCGATAAACTCATCTTT.

Of note for this clone: One base separates it from a far larger clone, so it is likely a read error. Other DNA sequences in the sample encode the same CDR3. The genes are TRDV2 and TRDJ1; 9 nucleotides agree with TRDD3. Germline values: CDR1 GEAIGNYY, CDR2 EKD. The CDR3 is made up of 14 amino acids. The CDR3 loop reads CACDRLGETDKLIF. Here the CDR3 DNA reads TGTGCCTGTGACCGACTGGGGGAAACCGATAAACTCATTTTT.

This clone is medium-sized (0.01 to 0.1%) within its sample. In the same sample, other DNA sequences code for this CDR3. The chain is built from TRDV2 and TRDJ1, with TRDD3 identical over 9 bases. This CDR3 has 20 residues. V shed 0 bases, J shed 0 bases, and the junction held 16 bases outside the gene matches. The germline V gene has CDR1 GEAIGNYY and CDR2 EKD. In nucleotides, the CDR3 is TGTGCCTGTGACACCGTTTCACTGGGGGAGAGCAACCTTTACACCGATAAACTCATCTTT. This gives the protein CACDTVSLGESNLYTDKLIF.

This clone was counted only a few times. The protein held in TCRdb is that of a much larger clone and does not match this DNA's translation at residue 6, likely because of a read error; the protein shown is translated from the DNA. The V gene is TRDV2, the J gene TRDJ1; the match to TRDD3 covers 9 bases. The CDR3 runs 17 residues. Per the germline V gene, CDR1 is GEAIGNYY and CDR2 is EKD. The V gene end was trimmed by 3 bases and the J gene end by 1 base; junction bases not matched to a gene: 11. The DNA of the CDR3 is TGTGCCTGTGACGCCGCTACTGGGGGAGCTCTCACCGATAAACTCATCTTT. It is translated as CACDAATGGALTDKLIF.

As regards this clone: TCRdb's protein for this DNA is that of a much larger clone and differs from the translation at residue 17, likely a read error; the protein shown is the DNA translation. This rearrangement joins TRDV2 to TRDJ1, with D possibly matching TRDD3 (5 bases). Per germline, CDR1 GEAIGNYY and CDR2 EKD. This CDR3 comprises 19 residues. CDR3: CACDSIQQRGADDTDKPIF. CDR3 DNA sequence: TGTGCCTGTGACTCAATCCAACAGCGGGGGGCTGACGATACCGATAAACCCATCTTT.

On this clone: This DNA translates differently at residue 12 from the TCRdb protein, which is that of a much larger clone; a read error is likely, and the protein shown is the DNA's own translation. This chain uses TRDV2 with TRDJ1; TRDD3 agrees at 8 bases. The CDR3 spans 18 residues. In germline, CDR1 is GEAIGNYY, CDR2 EKD. V shed 0 bases, J shed 0 bases, and the junction held 11 bases outside the gene matches. Here the CDR3 reads CACDTVSGGSSHTDKLIF. The CDR3 DNA reads TGTGCCTGTGACACCGTCAGTGGGGGATCCTCGCACACCGATAAACTCATCTTT.

A few counts support this clone. This is likely an artifact of a read error, given a far larger clone one base away. The sample carries other DNA sequences with the same CDR3. V is TRDV2 and J is TRDJ1; 8 bases agree with TRDD3. The CDR3 has 16 amino acids. Per germline, CDR1 GEAIGNYY and CDR2 EKD. CDR3 sequence (DNA): TGCGCCTGTGACCCTTTACTGGGGGGCGCCATCGATAAACTCATCTTT. This translates into CACDPLLGGAIDKLIF.

This clone was picked up a small number of times. V usage is TRDV2 and J usage is TRDJ1, with 11 positions matching TRDD3. The trim removed 0 bases at V and 0 bases at J, leaving 8 bases unmatched. The CDR3 is made up of 18 amino acids. Germline V gene lookup returns CDR1 GEAIGNYY and CDR2 EKD. The CDR3 loop is CACDTVMGDTPYTDKLIF. The CDR3 DNA follows: TGTGCCTGTGACACCGTGATGGGGGATACGCCATACACCGATAAACTCATCTTT.

Concerning this clone: For this DNA, TCRdb reports the protein of a much larger clone, which diverges at residue 12, most likely from a read error; the protein presented here is translated directly from the DNA. The chain uses TRDV2 and TRDJ1, with D maybe TRDD3 (7 bases). CDR1 is GEAIGNYY, CDR2 EKD, per germline. This CDR3 is built from 17 residues. V was cut by 3 bases and J by 3 bases, with 22 bases left in between. CDR3 nucleotide sequence: TGTGCCTGTGACGTCCTACGCTCTGGGGGGTACGCCGATAAACTCATCTTT. This sequence encodes CACDVLRSGGYADKLIF.

This clone was observed a handful of times. Being one base from a much bigger clone, this may be a read error. The chain combines TRDV2 with TRDJ1, with TRDD3 matching 7 bases. This CDR3 has 16 residues. Germline V gives CDR1 GEAIGNYY, CDR2 EKD. After removal of 0 bases from V and 0 bases from J, the junction contained 6 bases not matched to a gene. The CDR3 bases are TGTGCCTGTGACACCCTGGGGGCCGAGTACACCGATAAACTCATCTTT. It encodes CACDTLGAEYTDKLIF.

This clone was recorded a few times. TCRdb pairs this DNA with a much larger clone's protein that differs at residue 7, likely a read error; the protein shown was translated from the DNA. This chain connects TRDV2 to TRDJ1; TRDD3 aligns across 10 bases. This CDR3 has 18 residues. Germline V gene lookup returns CDR1 GEAIGNYY and CDR2 EKD. With V trimmed by 0 bases and J by 4 bases, 13 bases remained unmatched. The CDR3 loop reads CACDTLQQGDTDDDKLIF. In DNA, the CDR3 is TGTGCCTGTGACACCCTTCAGCAGGGGGATACGGACGACGATAAACTCATCTTT.

This clone has just a few counts. Other DNA sequences from this sample encode an identical CDR3 as well. This chain links TRDV2 with TRDJ3; 13 nucleotides agree with TRDD3. The CDR3 length is 24 residues. Germline lookup yields CDR1 GEAIGNYY and CDR2 EKD. J was trimmed by 1 base and V by 1 base; bases with no gene match: 18. CDR3 in amino acids: CACDTPPTGTGGYAGSWDTRQMFF. In nucleotides, the CDR3 is TGTGCCTGTGACACGCCCCCGACCGGTACTGGGGGATACGCCGGGTCCTGGGACACCCGACAGATGTTTTTC.

Points on this clone: TCRdb's protein, taken from a much larger clone, differs from this DNA's translation at residue 4, likely owing to a read error; the protein displayed comes from the DNA. This rearrangement joins TRDV2 to TRDJ3, with D possibly being TRDD3 (5 bases). The CDR3 length is 20 residues. Germline V gene lookup returns CDR1 GEAIGNYY and CDR2 EKD. The CDR3 bases are TGTGCCTGTGGCACCGCGGGGACCCCCACCCTCTCCTGGGACACCCGACAGATGTTTTTC. Its protein is CACGTAGTPTLSWDTRQMFF.

The chain has TRDV2 and TRDJ1; possible D gene TRDD3, 6 bases. CDR1 and CDR2 (germline): GEAIGNYY, EKD. Trimming left V 4 bases short and J 0 bases short, with 23 bases between. CDR3 size: 18 residues. The CDR3 spells CACELLGPGVQYTDKLIF. The DNA for the CDR3 is TGTGCCTGTGAGCTCCTAGGTCCTGGGGTTCAATACACCGATAAACTCATCTTT.

This clone was detected only a few times. This may be a read error, as it is one base from a much larger clone. Distinct nucleotide sequences in the sample also encode this CDR3. V gene TRDV2 combines with J gene TRDJ1; D is undetermined. Germline CDR1 and CDR2: GEAIGNYY and EKD. The CDR3 has 14 amino acids. The CDR3 loop is CACDTIAGPDKLIF. CDR3 bases: TGTGCCTGTGACACGATAGCCGGCCCCGACAAACTCATCTTT.

CDR3 nucleotides: TGTGCCTGTGACAGCGTACTGGGGGATACAAGGCCAGGTGTGGCCGATAAACTCATCTTT. Encoded protein: CACDSVLGDTRPGVADKLIF. This chain joins TRDV2 and TRDJ1; 12 positions agree with TRDD3. This CDR3 comprises 20 residues. CDR1 GEAIGNYY and CDR2 EKD come from the germline V gene. The trim removed 2 bases at V and 3 bases at J, leaving 18 bases unmatched.

This clone was seen a few times. This clone may be a read error of a much larger clone one base away. Distinct nucleotide sequences in the sample also encode this CDR3. This chain uses TRDV2 with TRDJ1; TRDD3 matches at 7 bases. There are 18 residues in the CDR3. In germline, CDR1 is GEAIGNYY, CDR2 EKD. Trimming cost V 0 bases and J 0 bases; bases outside gene matches: 12. The DNA for the CDR3 is TGTGCCTGTGACACCGTGACTGGGGTCGGTCAGTACACCGATAAACTCATCTTT. Translated, it gives CACDTVTGVGQYTDKLIF.

As to this clone: The protein that TCRdb holds for this DNA derives from a much larger clone and differs from the translated DNA at residue 13, which likely indicates a read error; the protein shown here is translated from the DNA. The CDR3 reads CACERVLGDRSWGTRQMFF. CDR3 in DNA: TGTGCCTGTGAGCGCGTACTGGGGGACCGCTCCTGGGGCACCCGACAGATGTTTTTC. The gene calls are TRDV2 and TRDJ3; 9 positions match TRDD3. This CDR3 contains 19 residues. The germline gives CDR1 GEAIGNYY, CDR2 EKD.

This clone appeared a few times. The TCRdb protein comes from a much larger clone and disagrees with this DNA's translation at residue 3, likely due to a read error; the protein given here is derived from the DNA. CDR3 protein: CARDTILRGPGDTEELIF. As DNA, the CDR3 is TGTGCCCGTGACACTATCCTACGAGGTCCGGGGGATACGGAAGAACTCATCTTT. V usage is TRDV2 and J usage is TRDJ1, with 10 bases aligning to TRDD3. The germline CDR1 and CDR2 sequences are GEAIGNYY and EKD. CDR3 length equals 18 residues.

This clone has a count of ten or more. The chain uses TRDV2 and TRDJ1; a possible D gene is TRDD3 (5 bases). This CDR3 spans 17 amino acids. CDR1 and CDR2 (germline): GEAIGNYY, EKD. V was clipped by 2 bases and J by 1 base, with 19 bases between them. In DNA form, the CDR3 reads TGTGCCTGTGACAGGGTAGGCTGGGAGGGGCGCACCGATAAACTCATCTTT. It translates to CACDRVGWEGRTDKLIF.

This clone came up a few times. The amino acid sequence in TCRdb belongs to a much larger clone and departs from this DNA's translation at residue 6, likely a sequencing read error; the sequence shown is translated from the DNA. Other DNA sequences from this sample encode an identical CDR3 as well. The chain joins TRDV2 to TRDJ1, with 13 bases aligning to TRDD3. CDR1 is GEAIGNYY and CDR2 is EKD in the germline V gene. The CDR3 spans 17 residues. After removal of 3 bases from V and 3 bases from J, the junction contained 9 bases not matched to a gene. The CDR3 region has the DNA TGTGCCTGTGACCCCGTACTGGGGGATACGGGATCCGATAAACTCATCTTT. Its protein is CACDPVLGDTGSDKLIF.

A few counts support this clone. The protein TCRdb gives is from a much larger clone and does not agree with this DNA's translation at residue 7, likely a read error; the protein shown here comes from the DNA. V and J are TRDV2 and TRDJ1; D gene uncertain. The CDR3 spans 16 residues. CDR1 and CDR2 from the germline V gene are GEAIGNYY and EKD. V was cut by 6 bases and J by 0 bases, with 19 bases left in between. For the CDR3, the DNA is TGTGCCTGTAGCCAACTGAGGGCCCAAAACACCGATAAACTCATCTTT. Translating gives CACSQLRAQNTDKLIF.